This TCR beta chain derives from a study of brain T cells in children with intractable seizures. Time point specified: blood from clinic visit 5 months post-surgery; TSC patient then seizure free. CDR1 and CDR2 (germline): SGHVS, FQNEAQ. The CDR3 consists of 11 residues. Between the trimmed V and J ends, which lost 5 bases and 2 bases, there was a span of 1 base. Details on this clone: Its antigen is currently unknown.

Broader study findings: Clones missing pre-surgery may reflect undersampling of that blood sample.

Libraries were prepared by immunoSEQ multiplex PCR; TCRdb keeps only in-frame clonotypes and omits some of them. The sample shows about 340,000 clones, over 90% of them seen only once. The starting material was peripheral blood, obtained less than 6 months after surgery. The chain couples TRBV7-8 to TRBJ1-3; no reliable D call. The clonotype originates from a boy under three years old with tuberous sclerosis and intractable seizures. The CDR3 spells CASSPGNTIYF. The DNA for the CDR3 is TGTGCCAGCAGCCCTGGAAACACCATATATTTT.